What follows are 4 T cell receptor beta chains derived from one specimen sequenced in a study of OX40 agonist ivuxolimab in advanced cancers. Some clones are missing from TCRdb's copy, which holds only in-frame ones; the method was immunoSEQ multiplex PCR. The repertoire includes 62,000 or so clones, approximately 84% of them detected once, and over 7.5% sits in the top ten. The sequencing here drew on CD4+ or CD8+ T cells sorted from blood, taken in a trial of the OX40 agonist ivuxolimab. Receptors were obtained from an adult with an advanced solid tumor such as melanoma, head and neck, liver or kidney cancer.

The rearrangement joins TRBV6-1 to TRBJ2-3, with 9 bases fitting TRBD2. After removal of 7 bases from V and 5 bases from J, the junction contained 4 bases not matched to a gene. CDR3 size: 13 residues. Germline values: CDR1 MNHNS, CDR2 SASEGT. CDR3 region: CASKSGRRDTQYF. CDR3 nucleotide sequence: TGTGCCAGCAAGAGCGGGAGGAGAGATACGCAGTATTTT.

V is TRBV10-2 and J is TRBJ2-7, with 7 nucleotides matching TRBD1. This CDR3 spans 12 amino acids. Germline trimming cut 7 bases from V and 3 bases from J; bases unmatched to any gene: 3. Germline CDR1 reads WSHSY; CDR2 reads SAAADI. The CDR3 sequence is CASTRQGYEQYF. CDR3 in DNA: TGCGCCAGCACCAGACAGGGCTACGAGCAGTACTTC.

The chain recombines TRBV4-2 with TRBJ2-3; D ambiguous. The CDR3 runs 14 residues. Trimming removed 0 bases from V and 7 bases from J, with 11 bases in between. CDR1 LGHNA and CDR2 YNFKEQ come from the germline V gene. This chain's CDR3 is CASSQDRAANTQYF. CDR3 nucleotides: TGTGCCAGCAGCCAAGATAGGGCGGCCAATACGCAGTATTTT.

This rearrangement joins TRBV7-2 to TRBJ1-2; D gene unclear. The CDR3 extends over 11 amino acids. CDR1 and CDR2 (germline): SGHTA, FQGNSA. The germline V and J ends were trimmed by 1 base and 7 bases, with 4 bases remaining between them. CDR3 bases: TGTGCCAGCAGCTTAGGCGGTGGCTACACCTTC. Protein sequence: CASSLGGGYTF.